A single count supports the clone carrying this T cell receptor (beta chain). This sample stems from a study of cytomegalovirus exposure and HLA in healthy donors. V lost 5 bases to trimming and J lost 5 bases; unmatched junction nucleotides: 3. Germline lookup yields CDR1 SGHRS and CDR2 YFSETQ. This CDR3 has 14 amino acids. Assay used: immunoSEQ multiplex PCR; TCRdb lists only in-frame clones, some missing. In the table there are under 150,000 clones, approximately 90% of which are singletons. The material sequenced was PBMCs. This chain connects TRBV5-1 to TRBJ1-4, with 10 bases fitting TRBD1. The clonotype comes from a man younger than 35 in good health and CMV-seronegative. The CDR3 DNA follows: TGCGCCAGCAGGACGGACAGGGGGAATGAAAAACTGTTTTTT. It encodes CASRTDRGNEKLFF.